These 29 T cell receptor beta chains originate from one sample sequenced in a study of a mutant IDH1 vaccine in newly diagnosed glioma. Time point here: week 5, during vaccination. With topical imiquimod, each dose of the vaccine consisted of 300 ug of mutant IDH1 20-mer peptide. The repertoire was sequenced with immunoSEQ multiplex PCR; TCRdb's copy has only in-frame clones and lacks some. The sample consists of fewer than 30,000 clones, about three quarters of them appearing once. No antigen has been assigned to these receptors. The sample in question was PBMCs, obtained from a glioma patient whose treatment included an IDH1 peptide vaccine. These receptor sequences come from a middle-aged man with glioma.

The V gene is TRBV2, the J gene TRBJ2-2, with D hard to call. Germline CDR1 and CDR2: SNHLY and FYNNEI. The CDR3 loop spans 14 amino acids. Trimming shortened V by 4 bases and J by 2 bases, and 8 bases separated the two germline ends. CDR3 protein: CASSGAVNTGELFF. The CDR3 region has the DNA TGTGCCAGCAGTGGAGCAGTTAACACCGGGGAGCTGTTTTTT.

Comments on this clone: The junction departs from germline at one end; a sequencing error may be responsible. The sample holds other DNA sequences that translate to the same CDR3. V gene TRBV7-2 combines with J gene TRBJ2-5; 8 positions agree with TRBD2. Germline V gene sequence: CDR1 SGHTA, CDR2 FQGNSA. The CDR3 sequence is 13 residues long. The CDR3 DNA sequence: TGTGCCAGCAGCCTAGCGGGCTTAGAGACCCAGTACTTC. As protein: CASSLAGLETQYF.

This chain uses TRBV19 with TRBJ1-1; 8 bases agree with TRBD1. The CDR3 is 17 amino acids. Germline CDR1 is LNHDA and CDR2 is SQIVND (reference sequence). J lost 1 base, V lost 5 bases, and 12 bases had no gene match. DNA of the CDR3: TGTGCCAGTAGTGGTTTTGTTCAGGGGGCCTGGAACACTGAAGCTTTCTTT. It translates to CASSGFVQGAWNTEAFF.

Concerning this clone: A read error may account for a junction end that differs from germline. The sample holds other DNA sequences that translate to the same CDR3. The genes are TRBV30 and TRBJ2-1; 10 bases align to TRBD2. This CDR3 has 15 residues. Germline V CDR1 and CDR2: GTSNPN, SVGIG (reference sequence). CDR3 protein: CAWDPLAGESNEQFF. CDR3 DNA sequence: TGTGCCTGGGATCCTCTAGCGGGAGAATCCAATGAGCAATTCTTC.

CDR3 DNA: TGTGCCAGCAGTGGTCTGACTAGCTGGGATGAGCAGTTCTTC. This gives the protein CASSGLTSWDEQFF. This chain links TRBV9 with TRBJ2-1; 7 bases align to TRBD2. CDR3 size: 14 residues. The V segment lost 5 bases and the J segment 8 bases; nucleotides outside the gene matches: 10. Germline CDR1 SGDLS, CDR2 YYNGEE.

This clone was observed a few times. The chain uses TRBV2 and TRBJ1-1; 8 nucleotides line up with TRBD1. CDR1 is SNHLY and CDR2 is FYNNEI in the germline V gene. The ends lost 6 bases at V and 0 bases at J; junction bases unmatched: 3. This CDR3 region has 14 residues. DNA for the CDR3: TGTGCCAGCAGCGTGGACAGGGTGAACACTGAAGCTTTCTTT. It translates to CASSVDRVNTEAFF.

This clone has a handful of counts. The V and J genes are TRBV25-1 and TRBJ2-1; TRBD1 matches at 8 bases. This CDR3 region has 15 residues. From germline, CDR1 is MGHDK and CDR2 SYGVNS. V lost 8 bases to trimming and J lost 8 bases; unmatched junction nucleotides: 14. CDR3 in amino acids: CASRVPGGGIHEQFF. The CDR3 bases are TGTGCCAGCCGCGTTCCAGGGGGCGGCATTCATGAGCAGTTCTTC.

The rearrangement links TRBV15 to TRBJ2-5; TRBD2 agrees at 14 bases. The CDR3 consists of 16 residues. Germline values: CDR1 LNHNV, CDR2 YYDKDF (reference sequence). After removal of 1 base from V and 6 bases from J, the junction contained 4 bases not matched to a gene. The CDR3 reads CATSRGGTSGRQTQYF. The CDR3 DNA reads TGTGCCACCAGCAGAGGCGGGACTAGCGGGAGACAGACCCAGTACTTC. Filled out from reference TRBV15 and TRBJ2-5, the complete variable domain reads DAMVIQNPRYQVTQFGKPVTLSCSQTLNHNVMYWYQQKSSQAPKLLFHYYDKDFNNEADTPDNFQSRRPNTSFCFLDIRSPGLGDTAMYLCATSRGGTSGRQTQYFGPGTRLLVL.

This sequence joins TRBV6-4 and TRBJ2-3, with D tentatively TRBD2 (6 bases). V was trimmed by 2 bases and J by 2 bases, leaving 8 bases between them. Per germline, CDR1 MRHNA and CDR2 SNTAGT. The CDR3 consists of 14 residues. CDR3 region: CASSDGRDTDTQYF. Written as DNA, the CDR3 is TGTGCCAGCAGTGACGGGCGGGACACAGATACGCAGTATTTT.

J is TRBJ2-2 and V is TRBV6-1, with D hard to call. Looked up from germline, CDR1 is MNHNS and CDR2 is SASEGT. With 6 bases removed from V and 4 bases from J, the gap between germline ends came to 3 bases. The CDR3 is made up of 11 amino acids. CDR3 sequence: CASRLTGELFF. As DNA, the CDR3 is TGTGCCAGCAGGCTCACCGGGGAGCTGTTTTTT.

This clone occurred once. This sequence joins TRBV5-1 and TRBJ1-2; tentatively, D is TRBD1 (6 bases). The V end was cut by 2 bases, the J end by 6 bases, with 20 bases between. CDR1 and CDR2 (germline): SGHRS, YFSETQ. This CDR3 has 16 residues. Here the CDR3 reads CASSFGGLPYEDGYTF. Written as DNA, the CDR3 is TGCGCCAGCAGCTTCGGGGGGCTACCCTATGAGGATGGCTACACCTTC.

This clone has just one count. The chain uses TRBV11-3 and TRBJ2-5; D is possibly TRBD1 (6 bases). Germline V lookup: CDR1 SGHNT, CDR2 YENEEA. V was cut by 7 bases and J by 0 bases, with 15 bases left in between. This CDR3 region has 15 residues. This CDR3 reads CASTTTGANQETQYF. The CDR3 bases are TGTGCCAGCACAACGACAGGAGCAAACCAAGAGACCCAGTACTTC. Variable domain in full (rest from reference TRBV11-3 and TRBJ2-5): EAGVVQSPRYKIIEKKQPVAFWCNPISGHNTLYWYLQNLGQGPELLIRYENEEAVDDSQLPKDRFSAERLKGVDSTLKIQPAELGDSAVYLCASTTTGANQETQYFGPGTRLLVL.

The CDR3 sequence is CASSQGVGHEQFF. The CDR3 DNA reads TGCGCCAGCAGCCAAGGGGTGGGGCATGAGCAGTTCTTC. The chain couples TRBV4-1 to TRBJ2-1; possible D gene TRBD1, 5 bases. The germline V and J ends were trimmed by 1 base and 8 bases, with 9 bases remaining between them. CDR1 and CDR2 from the germline V gene are MGHRA and YSYEKL. CDR3 length: 13 residues.

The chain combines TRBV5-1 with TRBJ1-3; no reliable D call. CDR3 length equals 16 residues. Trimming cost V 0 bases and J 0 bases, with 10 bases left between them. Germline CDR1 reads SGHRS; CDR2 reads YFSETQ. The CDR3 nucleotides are TGCGCCAGCAGCTTGGAATTAATGAGCTCTGGAAACACCATATATTTT. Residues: CASSLELMSSGNTIYF.

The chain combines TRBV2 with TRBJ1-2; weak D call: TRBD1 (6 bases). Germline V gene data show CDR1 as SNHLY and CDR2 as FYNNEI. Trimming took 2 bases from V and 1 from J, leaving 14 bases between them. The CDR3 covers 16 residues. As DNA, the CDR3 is TGTGCCAGCAGTGAAAGAGGGGGAAATATTAACTATGGCTACACCTTC. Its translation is CASSERGGNINYGYTF.

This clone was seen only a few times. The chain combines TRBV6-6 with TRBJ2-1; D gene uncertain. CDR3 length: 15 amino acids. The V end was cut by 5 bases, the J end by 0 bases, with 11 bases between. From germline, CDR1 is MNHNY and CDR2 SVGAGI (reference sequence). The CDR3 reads CASSPQESSYNEQFF. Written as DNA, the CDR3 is TGTGCCAGCAGTCCCCAAGAGTCCTCCTACAATGAGCAGTTCTTC.

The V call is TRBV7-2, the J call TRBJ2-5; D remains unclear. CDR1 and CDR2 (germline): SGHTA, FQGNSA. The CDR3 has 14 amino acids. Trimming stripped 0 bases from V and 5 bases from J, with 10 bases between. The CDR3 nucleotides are TGTGCCAGCAGCTTAGCGGGGTTGAGGGAGACCCAGTACTTC. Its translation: CASSLAGLRETQYF.

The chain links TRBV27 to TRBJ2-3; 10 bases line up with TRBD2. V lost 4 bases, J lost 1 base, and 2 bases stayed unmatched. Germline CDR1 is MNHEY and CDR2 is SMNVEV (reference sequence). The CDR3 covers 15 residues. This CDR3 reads CASSWGTSGTDTQYF. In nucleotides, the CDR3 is TGTGCCAGCAGTTGGGGGACTAGCGGCACAGATACGCAGTATTTT.

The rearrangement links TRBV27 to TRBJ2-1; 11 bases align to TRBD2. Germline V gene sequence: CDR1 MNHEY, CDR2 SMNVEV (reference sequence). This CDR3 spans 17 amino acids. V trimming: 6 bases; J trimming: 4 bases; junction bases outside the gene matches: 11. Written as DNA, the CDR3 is TGTGCCAGCAGGGACCCGGGACTAGCGGAGAGGTACAATGAGCAGTTCTTC. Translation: CASRDPGLAERYNEQFF.

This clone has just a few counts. For the CDR3, the DNA is TGCAGCGTTGATAGGTATAGCGGGGTAAACCAAGAGACCCAGTACTTC. As protein: CSVDRYSGVNQETQYF. V and J are TRBV29-1 and TRBJ2-5; 8 bases are a match to TRBD2. V was pared by 3 bases and J by 0 bases, with 9 bases of the junction left unmatched. Germline assignment: CDR1 SQVTM and CDR2 ANQGSEA. The CDR3 runs 16 residues.

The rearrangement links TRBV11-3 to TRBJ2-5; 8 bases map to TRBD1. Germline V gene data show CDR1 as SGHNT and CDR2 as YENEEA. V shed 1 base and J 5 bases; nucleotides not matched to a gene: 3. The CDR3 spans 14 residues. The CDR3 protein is CASSLGTGMETQYF. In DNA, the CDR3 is TGTGCCAGCAGCTTAGGGACAGGGATGGAGACCCAGTACTTC.

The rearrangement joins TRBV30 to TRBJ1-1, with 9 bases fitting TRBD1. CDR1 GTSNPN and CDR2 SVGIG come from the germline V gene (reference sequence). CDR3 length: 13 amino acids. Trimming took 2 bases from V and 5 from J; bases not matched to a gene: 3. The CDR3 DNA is TGTGCCTGGAGTACAGGGGGCCTAACTGAAGCTTTCTTT. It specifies CAWSTGGLTEAFF.

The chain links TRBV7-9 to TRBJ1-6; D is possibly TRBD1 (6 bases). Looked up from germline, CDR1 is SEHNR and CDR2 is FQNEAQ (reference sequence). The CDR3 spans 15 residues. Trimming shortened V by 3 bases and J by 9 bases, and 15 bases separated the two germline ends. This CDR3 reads CASSLDSLRSSPLHF. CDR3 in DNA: TGTGCCAGCAGCTTGGACAGTTTAAGAAGTTCACCCCTCCACTTT.

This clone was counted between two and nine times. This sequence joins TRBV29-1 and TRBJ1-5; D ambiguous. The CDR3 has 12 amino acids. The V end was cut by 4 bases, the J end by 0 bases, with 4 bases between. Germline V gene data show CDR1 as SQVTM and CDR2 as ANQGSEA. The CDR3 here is CSVVVSNQPQHF. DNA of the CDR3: TGCAGCGTTGTAGTTAGCAATCAGCCCCAGCATTTT. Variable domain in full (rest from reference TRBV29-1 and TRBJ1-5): SAVISQKPSRDICQRGTSLTIQCQVDSQVTMMFWYRQQPGQSLTLIATANQGSEATYESGFVIDKFPISRPNLTFSTLTVSNMSPEDSSIYLCSVVVSNQPQHFGDGTRLSIL.

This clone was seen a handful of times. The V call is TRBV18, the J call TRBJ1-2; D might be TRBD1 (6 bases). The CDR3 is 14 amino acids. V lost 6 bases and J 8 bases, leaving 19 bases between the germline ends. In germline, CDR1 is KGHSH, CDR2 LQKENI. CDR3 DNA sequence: TGTGCCAGCTCCCTGGAGCGTGGGGGGCAGGGCTACACCTTC. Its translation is CASSLERGGQGYTF. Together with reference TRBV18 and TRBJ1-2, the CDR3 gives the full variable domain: NAGVMQNPRHLVRRRGQEARLRCSPMKGHSHVYWYRQLPEEGLKFMVYLQKENIIDESGMPKERFSAEFPKEGPSILRIQQVVRGDSAAYFCASSLERGGQGYTFGSGTRLTVV.

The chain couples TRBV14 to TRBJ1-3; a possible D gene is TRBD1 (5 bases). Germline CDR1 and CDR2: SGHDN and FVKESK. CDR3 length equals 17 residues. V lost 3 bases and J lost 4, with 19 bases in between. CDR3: CASSHARTKGRGNTIYF. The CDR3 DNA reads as TGTGCCAGCAGCCACGCCAGAACGAAGGGGCGCGGAAACACCATATATTTT.

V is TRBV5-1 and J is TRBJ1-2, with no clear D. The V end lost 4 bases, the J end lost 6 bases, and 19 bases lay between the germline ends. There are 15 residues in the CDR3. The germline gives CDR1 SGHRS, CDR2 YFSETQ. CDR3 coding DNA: TGCGCCAGCAGCCCATCCCCATCGGGCACAAATGGCTACACCTTC. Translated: CASSPSPSGTNGYTF.

The DNA for the CDR3 is TGTGCCAGCAGCAAAACAGAGAACACTGAAGCTTTCTTT. Protein product: CASSKTENTEAFF. This chain joins TRBV27 and TRBJ1-1; D uncertain. Germline V gene sequence: CDR1 MNHEY, CDR2 SMNVEV (reference sequence). Trimming stripped 6 bases from V and 1 base from J, with 9 bases between. CDR3 size: 13 residues.

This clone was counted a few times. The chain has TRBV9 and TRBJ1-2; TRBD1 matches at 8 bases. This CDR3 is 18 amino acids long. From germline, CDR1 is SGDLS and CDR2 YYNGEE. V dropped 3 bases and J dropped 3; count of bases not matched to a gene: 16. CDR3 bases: TGTGCCAGCAGCGCGTCCCGGGACAGGCCCCCGGGGGACTATGGCTACACCTTC. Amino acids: CASSASRDRPPGDYGYTF.